Listed below are T cell receptor beta chains from one sample, sequenced in a study of blood T cell repertoires in COVID-19. Sequencing used immunoSEQ multiplex PCR; TCRdb keeps in-frame clones, though not all of them. This sample carries 120,000 or so clones, 79% of them seen once, and the ten largest clones take roughly 35%. Sequencing was performed on peripheral blood. These TCRs come from a middle-aged man with active or convalescent COVID-19. Each CDR3 is given with its conserved first and last residue. The order of the fields is V gene, CDR3 length, clone size, D gene, J gene, CDR3 DNA, CDR3 protein. D genes are given only for firm matches. Some rows have no size entry. The others give once, few or many, or a class for an expanded clone.

TRBV9	15	-	TRBD2	TRBJ2-1	TGTGCCAGCAGCGCCGGGACTAGCGAGGGCAATGAGCAGTTCTTC	CASSAGTSEGNEQFF
TRBV11-2	18	-	-	TRBJ2-7	TGTGCCAGCAGCTCGCAGTTCTCCTTTATTGGGGGCTCCTCCGAGCAGTACTTC	CASSSQFSFIGGSSEQYF
TRBV7-9	13	few	-	TRBJ1-6	TGTGCCAGCACCATCTATGAGGTCGTGCCCCTCCACTTT	CASTIYEVVPLHF
TRBV7-7	13	-	-	TRBJ2-3	TGTGCTAGCAGCTTAAGCGCCGCAGATACGCAGTATTTT	CASSLSAADTQYF
TRBV7-3	15	once	-	TRBJ2-1	TGTGCCAGCAGCTTAACGGTAGCTAGCGTCAATGAGCAGTTCTTC	CASSLTVASVNEQFF
TRBV5-1	16	once	TRBD2	TRBJ2-3	TGCGCCAGCAGCTTGGTTAGCGGGATTGGAACAGATACGCAGTATTTT	CASSLVSGIGTDTQYF
TRBV5-1	14	-	-	TRBJ1-2	TGCGCCAGCAGCTTGTCGGCAGGGAACTATGGCTACACCTTC	CASSLSAGNYGYTF
TRBV28	15	-	-	TRBJ1-4	TGTGCCAGCAGTTTACTGCTTCAGGGGAATGAAAAACTGTTTTTT	CASSLLLQGNEKLFF
TRBV10-3	14	-	TRBD1	TRBJ1-5	TGTGCCATCAGTCCGGGACAGGAGAATCAGCCCCAGCATTTT	CAISPGQENQPQHF
TRBV11-2	15	-	TRBD2	TRBJ2-3	TGTGCCAGCAGCTCCCCGGGACTAGCGGGAGATACGCAGTATTTT	CASSSPGLAGDTQYF
TRBV10-3	16	many	-	TRBJ1-5	TGTGCCATCAGTGAGTCGGGGGGGTCTAGCAATCAGCCCCAGCATTTT	CAISESGGSSNQPQHF
TRBV27	12	-	-	TRBJ1-2	TGTGCCAGCAAAACCCCCCAGGGCCCGAACACCTTC	CASKTPQGPNTF
TRBV6-5	15	-	TRBD2	TRBJ2-7	TGTGCCAGCAATACGGGACTAGGAGTCTCCTACGAGCAGTACTTC	CASNTGLGVSYEQYF
TRBV12-3/TRBV12-4	13	-	-	TRBJ2-7	TGTGCCAGCAGACGGGGTAACTCCTACGAGCAGTACTTC	CASRRGNSYEQYF
TRBV4-2	19	-	-	TRBJ2-2	TGTGCCAGCAGCTTCCACCGGGACATATTTAGATTGAACACCGGGGAGCTGTTTTTT	CASSFHRDIFRLNTGELFF
TRBV27	15	-	TRBD1	TRBJ2-5	TGTGCCAGCAGCTGGGCAGGGGGTTCAATAGAGACCCAGTACTTC	CASSWAGGSIETQYF
TRBV24-1	16	-	TRBD1	TRBJ1-2	TGTGCCACCAGTGATACCCGGACAGGGGCCTTTGGAGGCTACACCTTC	CATSDTRTGAFGGYTF
TRBV27	17	-	TRBD1	TRBJ2-1	TGTGCCAGCAGTTTAAATAAAAGGACAGGGGGAGGTGATGAGCAGTTCTTC	CASSLNKRTGGGDEQFF
TRBV28	15	-	-	TRBJ2-1	TGTGCCAGCAGTTTCCGGGGAAGTCCCTACAATGAGCAGTTCTTC	CASSFRGSPYNEQFF
TRBV6-5	14	-	-	TRBJ2-5	TGTGCCAGCAGTCCGCGGGTGGGTCAAGAGACCCAGTACTTC	CASSPRVGQETQYF
TRBV14	15	many	-	TRBJ1-6	TGTGCCAGCAGCCAATGGGGCCCCTATAATTCACCCCTCCACTTT	CASSQWGPYNSPLHF
TRBV7-3	15	-	-	TRBJ2-2	TGTGCCAGCAGCTACGTAGCCGTTGGGACCGGGGAGCTGTTTTTT	CASSYVAVGTGELFF
TRBV19	12	-	-	TRBJ2-2	TGTGCCAGTAGTATTCAGGGCGGGGAGCTGTTTTTT	CASSIQGGELFF
TRBV6-5	15	-	-	TRBJ1-5	TGTGCCAGCAGGGGGGCTCTGCTGGGCAATCAGCCCCAGCATTTT	CASRGALLGNQPQHF
TRBV5-1	15	-	TRBD1	TRBJ2-5	TGCGCCAGCAGCTTGAATAGCCGGGACAGCAAGACCCAGTACTTC	CASSLNSRDSKTQYF
TRBV6-6	14	-	-	TRBJ1-2	TGTGCCAGCATCTCGATTCCAGGGGCCGTTGGCTACACCTTC	CASISIPGAVGYTF
TRBV19	14	-	-	TRBJ1-5	TGTGCCAGTACAAAGACGGGCTTAGGGGTTCCCCAGCATTTT	CASTKTGLGVPQHF
TRBV5-1	16	-	-	TRBJ1-1	TGCGCCAGCAGCTTGCTTTCGAGGGGGTCCAACACTGAAGCTTTCTTT	CASSLLSRGSNTEAFF
TRBV24-1	17	-	-	TRBJ2-4	TGTGCCACCAGTGATTTCGGGACAAACAAGGGCAAAAACATTCAGTACTTC	CATSDFGTNKGKNIQYF
TRBV9	14	-	-	TRBJ1-6	TGTGCCAGCAGCGTAGGACAGAATAATTCACCCCTCCACTTT	CASSVGQNNSPLHF